One sample yielded the 2 T cell receptor beta chains listed below, sequenced in a study of T cell clonality in common variable immunodeficiency. Measured with immunoSEQ multiplex PCR; TCRdb has only the in-frame clones, and not every one. The sample has tens of thousands of clones, none seen only once; the top ten hold more than 1.5%. The sequencing sample was made of peripheral blood mononuclear cells. These TCRs come from a person between 18 and 75 years old in good health.

The table lists this clone with many counts. The CDR3 goes on 3 residues after the read ends, and that part is filled in from the germline J gene. The gene calls are TRBV7-2 and TRBJ1-1; D call uncertain. Trimming stripped 0 bases from V and 2 bases from J, with 4 bases between. This CDR3 has 13 residues. Germline loops: CDR1 SGHTA, CDR2 FQGNSA. CDR3 residues: CASSLARNTEAFF. The part of the CDR3 DNA that was read is TGTGCCAGCAGCTTAGCGCGCAACACTGAA.

This clone was counted many times. The read finishes 3 residues shy of the CDR3 end, and the germline J gene is used to complete it. The rearrangement joins TRBV30 to TRBJ2-7; D possibly corresponds to TRBD1 (5 bases). Germline CDR1 and CDR2: GTSNPN and SVGIG (reference sequence). The V end was cut by 5 bases, the J end by 4 bases, with 12 bases between. The CDR3 is 12 residues long. The CDR3 DNA, read in part, is TGTGCCTGGTCCCCCCAGGGATACGAG. Encoded protein: CAWSPQGYE. From start to end, the CDR3 is CAWSPQGYEQYF.